Listed below are T cell receptor beta chains from one sample, sequenced in a study of blood T cell repertoires in COVID-19. The method was immunoSEQ multiplex PCR; TCRdb's version includes in-frame clones alone and lacks a portion of them. The sample contains under 65,000 clones, 80% to 90% of which appear only once. Input material: peripheral blood. These receptors were obtained from a woman aged 60-75 years with acute or convalescent COVID-19. Each CDR3 is given with its conserved first and last residue. Fields, in order: V gene, D gene, clone size, J gene, CDR3 protein, CDR3 DNA. D genes are given only for firm matches. Not all rows give a size; the values are once, few, many and, for expanded clones, a class.

>TRBV3-1/TRBV3-2|.|.|TRBJ1-2
CASRSPGGLNYGYTF
TGTGCCAGCCGTAGTCCGGGGGGCCTGAACTATGGCTACACCTTC
>TRBV5-1|TRBD2|.|TRBJ2-1
CASSLTSGGADEQFF
TGCGCCAGCAGCTTAACTAGCGGGGGGGCGGATGAGCAGTTCTTC
>TRBV30|.|.|TRBJ1-5
CAWSGEGHQPQHF
TGTGCCTGGAGTGGGGAGGGACACCAGCCCCAGCATTTT
>TRBV12-3/TRBV12-4|TRBD1|once|TRBJ2-7
CASSLGGGNEQYF
TGTGCCAGCAGTTTAGGAGGGGGCAACGAGCAGTACTTC
>TRBV20-1|TRBD2|.|TRBJ2-3
CSASIAGGPGDTQYF
TGCAGTGCTAGTATCGCGGGGGGGCCCGGAGATACGCAGTATTTT
>TRBV6-5|.|.|TRBJ1-1
CASSTGLVTEAFF
TGTGCCAGCAGTACAGGGCTCGTAACTGAAGCTTTCTTT
>TRBV7-9|.|few|TRBJ2-7
CASSLSGSYEQYF
TGTGCCAGCAGCTTATCCGGGAGTTACGAGCAGTACTTC
>TRBV15|TRBD1|few|TRBJ2-7
CATSSTGGSGDEQYF
TGTGCCACCAGTTCTACAGGGGGATCAGGGGACGAGCAGTACTTC
>TRBV6-1|.|.|TRBJ1-5
CASSEGGRGNQPQHF
TGTGCCAGCAGTGAAGGCGGCAGGGGCAATCAGCCCCAGCATTTT
>TRBV6-5|.|few|TRBJ1-5
CASGSQPQHF
TGTGCCAGCGGGAGCCAGCCCCAGCATTTT
>TRBV5-6|TRBD1|.|TRBJ1-5
CASSLRQGIGNQPQHF
TGTGCCAGCAGCTTACGACAGGGTATCGGCAATCAGCCCCAGCATTTT
>TRBV24-1|.|.|TRBJ1-5
CATSYGGGQPQHF
TGTGCCACCAGTTACGGGGGAGGGCAGCCCCAGCATTTT
>TRBV19|TRBD1|.|TRBJ1-1
CASSRGQGRAEAFF
TGTGCCAGTAGCAGAGGACAGGGGAGGGCTGAAGCTTTCTTT
>TRBV5-1|TRBD2|.|TRBJ2-5
CASSRRPSGEETQYF
TGCGCCAGCAGCCGCCGTCCTAGCGGGGAAGAGACCCAGTACTTC
>TRBV12-5|.|.|TRBJ2-6
CASGLQGWVSGANVLTF
TGTGCTAGTGGTTTGCAGGGCTGGGTCTCTGGGGCCAACGTCCTGACTTTC
>TRBV6-5|.|.|TRBJ2-7
CASTKARNYEQYF
TGTGCCAGCACCAAAGCGCGAAACTACGAGCAGTACTTC
>TRBV5-1|.|medium-sized|TRBJ2-1
CASSLAAGLSYNEQFF
TGCGCCAGCAGCTTGGCCGCGGGACTTTCCTACAATGAGCAGTTCTTC
>TRBV5-1|.|.|TRBJ2-3
CASSLLGGPDTQYF
TGCGCCAGCAGCTTGTTGGGGGGTCCAGATACGCAGTATTTT
>TRBV7-9|.|.|TRBJ1-5
CASRGRVLNSNQPQHF
TGTGCCAGCAGGGGCAGGGTACTTAATAGCAATCAGCCCCAGCATTTT
>TRBV3-1/TRBV3-2|.|.|TRBJ1-2
CASSQMTENYGYTF
TGTGCCAGCAGCCAAATGACAGAGAACTATGGCTACACCTTC
>TRBV6-6|.|.|TRBJ1-6
CAAGEGPSNNSPLHF
TGTGCCGCCGGGGAAGGGCCGAGCAATAATTCACCCCTCCACTTT
>TRBV9|.|.|TRBJ2-2
CASSALTLTGELFF
TGTGCCAGCAGCGCCCTGACACTTACCGGGGAGCTGTTTTTT
>TRBV10-3|TRBD1|.|TRBJ1-4
CATSDRENEKLFF
TGTGCCACCTCGGACAGGGAAAATGAAAAACTGTTTTTT
>TRBV7-8|.|.|TRBJ2-1
CASSLAGSSNEQFF
TGTGCCAGCAGCTTAGCGGGCTCCTCCAATGAGCAGTTCTTC
>TRBV6-6|TRBD2|.|TRBJ2-7
CASSLFFGGGTYEQYF
TGTGCCAGCAGTTTATTTTTCGGGGGGGGCACCTACGAGCAGTACTTC
>TRBV3-1/TRBV3-2|.|.|TRBJ2-3
CASSQTTDTQYF
TGTGCCAGCAGCCAAACAACAGATACGCAGTATTTT
>TRBV2|.|.|TRBJ1-2
CASSAYGGGYTF
TGTGCCAGCAGTGCTTACGGGGGTGGCTACACCTTC
>TRBV9|TRBD2|.|TRBJ2-3
CASSPSGGYTDTQYF
TGTGCCAGCAGTCCGAGCGGGGGCTACACAGATACGCAGTATTTT
>TRBV2|TRBD1|once|TRBJ1-6
CASSGQGDSPLHF
TGTGCCAGCAGTGGACAGGGAGATTCACCCCTCCACTTT
>TRBV10-2|.|.|TRBJ2-1
CASRDSSYNEQFF
TGCGCCAGCAGGGACTCCTCCTACAATGAGCAGTTCTTC
>TRBV7-9|.|.|TRBJ1-1
CASTLLQGTEAFF
TGTGCCAGCACCCTACTTCAGGGCACTGAAGCTTTCTTT
>TRBV5-1|TRBD1|.|TRBJ1-4
CASSLGAGGQTNEKLFF
TGCGCCAGCAGCTTAGGGGCCGGGGGACAGACTAATGAAAAACTGTTTTTT
>TRBV18|TRBD1|few|TRBJ2-2
CASSPRTGGNTGELFF
TGTGCCAGCTCACCACGGACAGGGGGCAACACCGGGGAGCTGTTTTTT
>TRBV12-3/TRBV12-4|.|once|TRBJ2-5
CASSLGGPETQYF
TGTGCCAGCAGTTTGGGGGGTCCAGAGACCCAGTACTTC
>TRBV6-6|.|.|TRBJ1-2
CASTLRPGEANYGYTF
TGTGCCAGCACCCTGCGGCCCGGGGAAGCTAACTATGGCTACACCTTC
>TRBV5-1|.|.|TRBJ1-1
CASSLAGAFGAFF
TGCGCCAGCAGCTTGGCAGGGGCTTTCGGAGCTTTCTTT
>TRBV5-1|.|.|TRBJ1-1
CASSLVQGNTEAFF
TGCGCCAGCAGCTTGGTTCAGGGAAACACTGAAGCTTTCTTT
>TRBV5-5|.|few|TRBJ1-3
CASSSLAGPPNHIYF
TGTGCCAGCAGCTCCCTGGCAGGGCCCCCGAATCACATATATTTT
>TRBV2|.|.|TRBJ1-5
CASSGQSGIGNQPQHF
TGTGCCAGCAGTGGACAGTCTGGGATTGGAAATCAGCCCCAGCATTTT
>TRBV15|.|.|TRBJ1-4
CATSSRQTTNEKLFF
TGTGCCACCAGCAGTCGACAGACAACTAATGAAAAACTGTTTTTT
>TRBV5-6|.|.|TRBJ2-2
CASSYKGTSNTGELFF
TGTGCCAGCAGCTATAAAGGGACATCGAACACCGGGGAGCTGTTTTTT
>TRBV2|TRBD1|.|TRBJ1-5
CASSGGQGEQPQHF
TGTGCCAGCAGTGGTGGCCAGGGGGAGCAGCCCCAGCATTTT
>TRBV18|TRBD2|.|TRBJ2-7
CASSPPGTRSEQYF
TGTGCCAGCTCACCCCCCGGGACTAGGAGCGAGCAGTACTTC
>TRBV6-6|TRBD1|.|TRBJ1-4
CASSPNRQGMRQVSRKKLFF
TGTGCCAGCAGTCCGAACCGACAGGGCATGCGACAGGTTTCCCGAAAAAAACTGTTTTTT
>TRBV7-6|TRBD1|.|TRBJ1-5
CASSLSPTGVNQPQHF
TGTGCCAGCAGCTTGTCCCCAACAGGGGTAAATCAGCCCCAGCATTTT
>TRBV3-1/TRBV3-2|.|few|TRBJ2-7
CASSPQDTSYEQYF
TGTGCCAGCAGCCCCCAGGACACCTCCTACGAGCAGTACTTC
>TRBV5-1|TRBD1|.|TRBJ1-1
CASSLAILGQGIGNTEAFF
TGCGCCAGCAGCTTGGCGATTTTGGGACAGGGGATAGGGAACACTGAAGCTTTCTTT
>TRBV3-1/TRBV3-2|.|few|TRBJ2-1
CASSFSTGEQFF
TGTGCCAGCAGCTTCTCGACAGGTGAGCAGTTCTTC
>TRBV6-5|.|.|TRBJ2-3
CASFRGGTDTQYF
TGTGCCAGCTTTAGGGGTGGGACAGATACGCAGTATTTT
>TRBV14|.|.|TRBJ1-1
CASSPQGRNTEAFF
TGTGCCAGCAGCCCCCAGGGGAGAAACACTGAAGCTTTCTTT
>TRBV5-1|.|.|TRBJ2-1
CASSFRPGNEQFF
TGCGCCAGCAGCTTCCGCCCCGGGAATGAGCAGTTCTTC
>TRBV20-1|.|.|TRBJ1-2
CSARKGDGYTF
TGCAGTGCTAGAAAAGGGGATGGCTACACCTTC
>TRBV6-5|.|.|TRBJ2-2
CASIRTDNTGELFF
TGTGCCAGCATCCGGACAGACAACACCGGGGAGCTGTTTTTT
>TRBV19|.|.|TRBJ1-5
CASSNSGVSQPQHF
TGTGCCAGTAGTAACTCAGGGGTTAGTCAGCCCCAGCATTTT
>TRBV24-1|.|.|TRBJ2-3
CATSDFSTEGTDTQYF
TGTGCCACCAGTGACTTCTCAACCGAGGGCACAGATACGCAGTATTTT
>TRBV2|.|.|TRBJ1-5
CASRSLANQPQHF
TGTGCCAGCAGGTCGCTAGCAAATCAGCCCCAGCATTTT
>TRBV2|.|.|TRBJ2-7
CASSDPDYEQYF
TGTGCCAGCAGTGATCCAGACTACGAGCAGTACTTC
>TRBV10-3|TRBD1|once|TRBJ1-1
CAISWTGGTEAFF
TGTGCCATCAGTTGGACAGGGGGCACTGAAGCTTTCTTT
>TRBV5-1|TRBD1|.|TRBJ2-3
CASSLGPGQGVTDTQYF
TGCGCCAGCAGCTTGGGACCGGGACAGGGGGTCACAGATACGCAGTATTTT
>TRBV20-1|.|.|TRBJ2-1
CSASGGPNEQFF
TGCAGTGCTAGTGGGGGCCCCAATGAGCAGTTCTTC